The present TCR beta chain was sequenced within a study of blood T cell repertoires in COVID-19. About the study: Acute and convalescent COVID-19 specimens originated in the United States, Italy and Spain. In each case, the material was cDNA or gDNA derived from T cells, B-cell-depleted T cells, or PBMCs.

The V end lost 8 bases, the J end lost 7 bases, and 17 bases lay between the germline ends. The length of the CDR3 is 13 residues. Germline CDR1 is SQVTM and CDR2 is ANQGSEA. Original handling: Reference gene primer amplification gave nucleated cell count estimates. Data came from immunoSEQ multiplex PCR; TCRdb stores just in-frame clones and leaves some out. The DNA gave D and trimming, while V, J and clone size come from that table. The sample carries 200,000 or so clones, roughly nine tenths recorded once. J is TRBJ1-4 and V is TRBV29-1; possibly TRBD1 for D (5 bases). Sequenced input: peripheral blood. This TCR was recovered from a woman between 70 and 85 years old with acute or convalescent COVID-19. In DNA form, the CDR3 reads TGCAGCACTGCCGAGGGGAGGGGTGAAAAACTGTTTTTT. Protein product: CSTAEGRGEKLFF.